Listed here are 9 T cell receptor beta chains from one sample, sequenced in a study of long-term antiretroviral therapy in people with HIV. Sequencing relied on immunoSEQ assay v3.0, run at survey level. Here immunoSEQ multiplex PCR was the method, and the copy in TCRdb shows in-frame clones only, minus some. The table has around 21,000 clones, about nine tenths seen once; the top ten hold approximately 9.6%. The source material was unsorted PBMCs, sampled roughly 4.2 years before starting antiretroviral therapy. These receptors all stem from a woman in her twenties or thirties with HIV.

The V gene is TRBV6-6, the J gene TRBJ1-1, with 9 bases aligning to TRBD1. With 5 bases clipped from V and 2 bases from J, the junction kept 6 bases outside the gene matches. Germline V CDR1 and CDR2: MNHNY, SVGAGI (reference sequence). This CDR3 contains 15 residues. In nucleotides, the CDR3 is TGTGCCAGCAGTGATCAGACAGGGGGTAACACTGAAGCTTTCTTT. Translation gives CASSDQTGGNTEAFF.

This sequence joins TRBV6-5 and TRBJ1-1, with unresolved D. The germline gives CDR1 MNHEY, CDR2 SVGAGI. The V and J ends lost 5 bases and 2 bases respectively, with 12 bases between them. The CDR3 has 14 residues. In DNA, the CDR3 is TGTGCCAGCAGTCTACGGGAGGCCAACACTGAAGCTTTCTTT. Its translation: CASSLREANTEAFF.

This chain uses TRBV7-9 with TRBJ1-4, with 7 bases lining up with TRBD1. Germline V gene sequence: CDR1 SEHNR, CDR2 FQNEAQ (reference sequence). The CDR3 is 14 amino acids. Losses at the gene ends were 8 bases for V and 2 bases for J; bases not matched to a gene: 5. CDR3 in amino acids: CASAPTGTNEKLFF. CDR3 bases: TGTGCCAGCGCCCCGACAGGGACTAATGAAAAACTGTTTTTT.

This clone is a singleton in its sample. The rearrangement uses TRBV21-1 and TRBJ2-7; the table's D call of TRBD1 was not tested on the DNA. TRBV21-1 is recorded as a pseudogene. The CDR3 is 21 residues long. DNA of the CDR3: TGTGCCAGCAGCAAAGTCGATTTAAGGGACAGAAAGGGATCCTCGTCCTACGAGCAGTACTTC. Translation gives CASSKVDLRDRKGSSSYEQYF.

The V gene is TRBV14, the J gene TRBJ2-7; D remains unclear. Germline V lookup: CDR1 SGHDN, CDR2 FVKESK. The germline V and J ends were trimmed by 1 base and 3 bases, with 7 bases remaining between them. The CDR3 loop spans 13 amino acids. Written as DNA, the CDR3 is TGTGCCAGCAGCCAAGTACAATTCTACGAGCAGTACTTC. This sequence encodes CASSQVQFYEQYF.

The rearrangement joins TRBV5-1 to TRBJ2-5; no firm D call. Trimming cost V 4 bases and J 2 bases, with 3 bases left between them. Germline CDR1 reads SGHRS; CDR2 reads YFSETQ. This CDR3 contains 11 residues. The DNA of the CDR3 is TGCGCCAGCAGCCCTCAAGAGACCCAGTACTTC. This translates into CASSPQETQYF.

The V gene is TRBV7-2, the J gene TRBJ2-7; 8 bases are shared with TRBD1. V shed 5 bases, J shed 2 bases, and the junction held 5 bases outside the gene matches. The CDR3 contains 14 residues. Germline V gene data show CDR1 as SGHTA and CDR2 as FQGNSA. The CDR3 loop reads CASSPPGQAYEQYF. The CDR3 nucleotides are TGTGCCAGCAGCCCCCCGGGACAGGCCTACGAGCAGTACTTC.

This clone was seen a few times. The gene calls are TRBV7-2 and TRBJ2-1, with 10 bases that match TRBD2. J lost 8 bases, V lost 5 bases, and 9 bases had no gene match. Germline V gene data show CDR1 as SGHTA and CDR2 as FQGNSA. The CDR3 has 15 residues. The CDR3 loop reads CASSPIAGGGHEQFF. DNA of the CDR3: TGTGCCAGCAGCCCTATAGCGGGGGGCGGCCATGAGCAGTTCTTC.

The chain combines TRBV21-1 with TRBJ1-1. TRBV21-1 is annotated as a pseudogene. The CDR3 sequence is 15 residues long. The CDR3 nucleotides read TGTGCCAGCACCCACGGACCGGGCCGGGGCACTGAAGCTTTCTTT. It translates to CASTHGPGRGTEAFF.